This T cell receptor (beta chain) was found in a study of blood T cell repertoires in COVID-19. The overall study: Sample material is recorded as cDNA or gDNA derived from T cells, B-cell-depleted T cells, or PBMCs.

Data came from immunoSEQ multiplex PCR; TCRdb stores just in-frame clones and leaves some out. The sample consists of more than 250,000 clones, about 89% of them appearing once. What the recovered Cohort 3 donors had was two negative PCRs, clearance, or symptom resolution. The CDR3 sequence is 12 residues long. V gave up 3 bases and J gave up 4 bases, with 7 bases separating them. From germline, CDR1 is SQVTM and CDR2 ANQGSEA. This sequence was found in a woman aged 25 to 45 who had recovered from COVID-19. This chain uses TRBV29-1 with TRBJ2-1; no reliable D call. The sequenced sample consisted of PBMCs or T cells enriched from blood (not recorded which). The CDR3 loop reads CSVDLAYNEQFF. DNA for the CDR3: TGCAGCGTTGATTTGGCATACAATGAGCAGTTCTTC.